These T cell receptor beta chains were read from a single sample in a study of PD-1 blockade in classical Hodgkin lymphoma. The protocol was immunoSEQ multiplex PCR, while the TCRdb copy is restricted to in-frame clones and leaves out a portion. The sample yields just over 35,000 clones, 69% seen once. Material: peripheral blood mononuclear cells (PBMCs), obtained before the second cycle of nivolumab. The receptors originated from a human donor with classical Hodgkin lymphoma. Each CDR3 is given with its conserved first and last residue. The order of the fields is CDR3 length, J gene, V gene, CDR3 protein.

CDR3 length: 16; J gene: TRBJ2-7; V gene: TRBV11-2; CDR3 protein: CASSLMDFQSSYEQYF
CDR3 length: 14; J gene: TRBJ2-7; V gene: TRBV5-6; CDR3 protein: CASSLFDSGYEQYF
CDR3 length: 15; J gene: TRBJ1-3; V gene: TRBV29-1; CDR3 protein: CSVEDRGNVPNTIYF
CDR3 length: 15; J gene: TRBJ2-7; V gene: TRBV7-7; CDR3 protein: CASSQGTSNNYEQYF
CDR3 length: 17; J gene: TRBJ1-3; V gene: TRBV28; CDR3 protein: CASRSRNQRYPGNTIYF
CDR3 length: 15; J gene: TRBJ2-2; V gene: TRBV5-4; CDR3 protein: CASSLSGGATGELFF
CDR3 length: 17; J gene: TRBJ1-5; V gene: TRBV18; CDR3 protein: CASSHKQERNSNQPQHF
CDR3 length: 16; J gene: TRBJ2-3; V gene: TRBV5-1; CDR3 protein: CASSPWGDRVTDTQYF
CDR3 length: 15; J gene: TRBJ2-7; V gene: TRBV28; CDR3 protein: CASTTGLAELYEQYF
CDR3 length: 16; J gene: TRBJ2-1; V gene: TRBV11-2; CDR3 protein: CASSMGAGAFSNEQFF
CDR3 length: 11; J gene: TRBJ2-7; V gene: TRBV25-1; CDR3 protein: CASSARLGQYF